This entry lists 15 T cell receptor beta chains sequenced from one sample in a study of blood T cell repertoires in COVID-19. Generated by immunoSEQ multiplex PCR, the TCRdb table keeps only in-frame clones and is missing some. Here the sample spans tens of thousands of clones, nearly 80% being singletons. The sample was peripheral blood. The receptors stem from a man aged 80 or over with acute or convalescent COVID-19.

The V gene is TRBV24-1, the J gene TRBJ2-5; 9 positions agree with TRBD2. The CDR3 is 15 amino acids. Germline V lookup: CDR1 KGHDR, CDR2 SFDVKD. The trim removed 3 bases at V and 9 bases at J, leaving 10 bases unmatched. The CDR3, as DNA: TGTGCCACCAGTGATCCGCGTTGGGGCGGGGGGGCCCAGTACTTC. This translates into CATSDPRWGGGAQYF.

J is TRBJ1-2 and V is TRBV10-3; D is perhaps TRBD1 (6 bases). Per the germline V gene, CDR1 is ENHRY and CDR2 is SYGVKD. The CDR3 loop spans 14 amino acids. V was trimmed by 5 bases and J by 4 bases, leaving 14 bases between them. The CDR3 spells CAISRQGPFYGYTF. The DNA for the CDR3 is TGTGCCATCAGTAGGCAGGGGCCTTTCTATGGCTACACCTTC.

The chain carries TRBV2 and TRBJ2-7; TRBD1 matches 9 bases. CDR3 length equals 15 residues. The V gene's germline CDR1 is SNHLY and CDR2 FYNNEI. Trimming at V came to 4 bases and at J to 1 base, leaving 5 bases not matched to a gene. CDR3 in DNA: TGTGCCAGCAGTGTGTCGACAGGGGGTTCCTACGAGCAGTACTTC. It translates to CASSVSTGGSYEQYF.

This clone was observed a few times. The genes are TRBV4-1 and TRBJ2-2, with TRBD2 identical over 7 bases. V lost 4 bases and J lost 5; bases outside the gene matches: 16. The CDR3 consists of 18 residues. In germline, CDR1 is MGHRA, CDR2 YSYEKL. The DNA for the CDR3 is TGCGCCAGCAGCCTCTCCCCCGCCGGGACTATGGGGACCGGGGAGCTGTTTTTT. Amino acid sequence: CASSLSPAGTMGTGELFF.

The CDR3, as DNA: TGCGCCAGCAGCTTGGGACTAGCGGGGGGATTGAACACCGGGGAGCTGTTTTTT. It is translated as CASSLGLAGGLNTGELFF. The V call is TRBV5-1, the J call TRBJ2-2; 13 nucleotides match TRBD2. Germline CDR1 reads SGHRS; CDR2 reads YFSETQ. The CDR3 consists of 18 residues. The V segment lost 0 bases and the J segment 1 base; nucleotides outside the gene matches: 3.

The rearrangement links TRBV7-9 to TRBJ2-3; TRBD2 matches at 10 bases. CDR1 is SEHNR and CDR2 is FQNEAQ in the germline V gene (reference sequence). With 11 bases clipped from V and 4 bases from J, the junction kept 6 bases outside the gene matches. This CDR3 contains 13 residues. This CDR3 reads CAPERGGADTQYF. As DNA, the CDR3 is TGTGCCCCGGAGCGGGGGGGCGCAGATACGCAGTATTTT.

The chain recombines TRBV27 with TRBJ1-2; 7 bases fit TRBD1. This CDR3 has 14 residues. With 2 bases clipped from V and 5 bases from J, the junction kept 5 bases outside the gene matches. Germline CDR1 MNHEY, CDR2 SMNVEV (reference sequence). CDR3 protein: CASSLRQGGYGYTF. CDR3 DNA sequence: TGTGCCAGCAGTTTACGACAGGGCGGTTATGGCTACACCTTC.

The V gene is TRBV5-6, the J gene TRBJ2-3; a weak D match, TRBD1 (7 bases). The CDR3 is 13 residues long. Per the germline V gene, CDR1 is SGHDT and CDR2 is YYEEEE. Trimming removed 8 bases from V and 5 bases from J, with 15 bases in between. For the CDR3, the DNA is TGTGCCAGTTTAACTCAGGGGGGAGATACGCAGTATTTT. The encoded protein is CASLTQGGDTQYF.

This clone was observed a few times. The V gene is TRBV14, the J gene TRBJ2-3; 8 bases agree with TRBD2. There are 14 residues in the CDR3. Germline CDR1 and CDR2: SGHDN and FVKESK. The V segment lost 5 bases and the J segment 6 bases; nucleotides outside the gene matches: 7. For the CDR3, the DNA is TGTGCCAGCAGCTTCGGGACTAGGACCGATACGCAGTATTTT. Translation: CASSFGTRTDTQYF.

This clone was detected only a few times. The rearrangement links TRBV9 to TRBJ1-2, with TRBD1 identical over 12 bases. V lost 4 bases to trimming and J lost 10 bases; unmatched junction nucleotides: 8. CDR1 and CDR2 from the germline V gene are SGDLS and YYNGEE. The CDR3 is 14 amino acids. Here the CDR3 DNA reads TGTGCCAGCAGCCCGGGACAGGGGGCGACGATCTACACCTTC. This encodes CASSPGQGATIYTF.

This clone has only a few counts. The chain couples TRBV11-3 to TRBJ2-2; 10 bases are shared with TRBD1. Looked up from germline, CDR1 is SGHNT and CDR2 is YENEEA. The ends lost 3 bases at V and 3 bases at J; junction bases unmatched: 4. CDR3 length: 16 amino acids. CDR3 bases: TGTGCCAGCAGCTTGAAGGGACAGGGGTACACCGGGGAGCTGTTTTTT. Translating it yields CASSLKGQGYTGELFF.

This clone was seen a handful of times. J is TRBJ1-1 and V is TRBV10-3, with D possibly TRBD1 on 6 matching bases. Germline CDR1 reads ENHRY; CDR2 reads SYGVKD. This CDR3 contains 15 residues. The ends were cut back, 5 bases at V and 1 base at J, with 14 bases in the middle. CDR3 sequence reads: CAISQPTGRNTEAFF. DNA of the CDR3: TGTGCCATCAGTCAACCGACAGGCAGGAACACTGAAGCTTTCTTT.

The J gene is TRBJ1-4, the V gene TRBV6-5, with 7 bases that match TRBD1. The CDR3 is 15 residues long. J was trimmed by 3 bases and V by 6 bases; bases with no gene match: 7. Germline loops: CDR1 MNHEY, CDR2 SVGAGI. The CDR3 nucleotides are TGTGCCAGCAGCGTTGGACAGGCAGCTAATGAAAAACTGTTTTTT. This encodes CASSVGQAANEKLFF.

The CDR3 bases are TGTGCCAGCAGCCATAGGACAGCTAACTATGGCTACACCTTC. This sequence encodes CASSHRTANYGYTF. The chain combines TRBV3-1 (or the pseudogene TRBV3-2) with TRBJ1-2; possible D gene TRBD1, 6 bases. The germline gives CDR1 LGHDT, CDR2 YNNKEL (reference sequence). The CDR3 runs 14 residues. Trimming stripped 3 bases from V and 0 bases from J, with 8 bases between.

The CDR3 sequence: CASSPTSGGAFGANVLTF. For the CDR3, the DNA is TGTGCCAGCAGTCCGACTAGCGGGGGGGCCTTTGGGGCCAACGTCCTGACTTTC. The V and J genes are TRBV6-4 and TRBJ2-6, with 14 bases identical to TRBD2. CDR3 size: 18 residues. The V segment lost 5 bases and the J segment 3 bases; nucleotides outside the gene matches: 6. Germline assignment: CDR1 MRHNA and CDR2 SNTAGT.